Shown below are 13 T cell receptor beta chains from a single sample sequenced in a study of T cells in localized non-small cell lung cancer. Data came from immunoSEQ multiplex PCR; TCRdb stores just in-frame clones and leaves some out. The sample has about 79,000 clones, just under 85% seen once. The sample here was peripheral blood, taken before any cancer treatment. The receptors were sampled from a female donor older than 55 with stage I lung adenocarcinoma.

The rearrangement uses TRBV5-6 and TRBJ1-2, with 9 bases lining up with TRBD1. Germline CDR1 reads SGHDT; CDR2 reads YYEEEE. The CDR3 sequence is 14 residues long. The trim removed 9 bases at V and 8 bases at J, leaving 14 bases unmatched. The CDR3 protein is CATSFWTGDGGYTF. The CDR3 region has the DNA TGTGCCACCTCGTTTTGGACAGGGGATGGCGGCTACACCTTC.

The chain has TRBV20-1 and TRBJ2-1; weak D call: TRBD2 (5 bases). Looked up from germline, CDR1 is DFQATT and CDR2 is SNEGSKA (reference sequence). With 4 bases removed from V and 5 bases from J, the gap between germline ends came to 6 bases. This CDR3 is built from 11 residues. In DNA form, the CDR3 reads TGCAGTGCTACGGGAAACAATGAGCAGTTCTTC. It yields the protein CSATGNNEQFF.

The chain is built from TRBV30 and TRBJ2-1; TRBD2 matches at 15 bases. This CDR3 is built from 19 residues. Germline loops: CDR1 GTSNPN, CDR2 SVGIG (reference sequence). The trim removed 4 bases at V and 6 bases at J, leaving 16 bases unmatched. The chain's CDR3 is CAWNYPGLAGGGGSNEQFF. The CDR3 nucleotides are TGTGCCTGGAACTACCCGGGACTAGCGGGAGGTGGGGGGAGCAATGAGCAGTTCTTC.

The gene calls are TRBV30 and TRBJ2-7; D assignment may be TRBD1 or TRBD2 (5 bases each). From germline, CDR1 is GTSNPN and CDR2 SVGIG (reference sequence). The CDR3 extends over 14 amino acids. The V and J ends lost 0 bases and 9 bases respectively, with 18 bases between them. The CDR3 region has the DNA TGTGCCTGGAGTGTCTCCGGGACGTCTGGAGGGCAGTACTTC. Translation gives CAWSVSGTSGGQYF.

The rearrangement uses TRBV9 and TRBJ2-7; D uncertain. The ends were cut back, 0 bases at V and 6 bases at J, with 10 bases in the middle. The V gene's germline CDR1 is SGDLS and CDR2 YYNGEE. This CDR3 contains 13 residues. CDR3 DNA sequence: TGTGCCAGCAGCGTAGAGTGGGATTCCGAGCAGTACTTC. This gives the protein CASSVEWDSEQYF. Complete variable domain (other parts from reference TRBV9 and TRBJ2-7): DSGVTQTPKHLITATGQRVTLRCSPRSGDLSVYWYQQSLDQGLQFLIQYYNGEERAKGNILERFSAQQFPDLHSELNLSSLELGDSALYFCASSVEWDSEQYFGPGTRLTVT.

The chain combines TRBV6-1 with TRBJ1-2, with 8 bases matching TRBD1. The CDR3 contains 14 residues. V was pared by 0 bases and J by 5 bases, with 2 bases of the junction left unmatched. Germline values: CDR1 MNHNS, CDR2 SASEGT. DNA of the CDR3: TGTGCCAGCAGTGAAGCCCGACAGGGGTATGGCTACACCTTC. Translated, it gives CASSEARQGYGYTF.

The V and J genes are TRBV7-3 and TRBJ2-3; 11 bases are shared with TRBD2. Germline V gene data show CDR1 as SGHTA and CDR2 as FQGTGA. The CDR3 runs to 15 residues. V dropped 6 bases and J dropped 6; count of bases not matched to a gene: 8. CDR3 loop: CASRPSGGPIDTQYF. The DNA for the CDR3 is TGTGCCAGCAGACCTAGCGGGGGGCCTATCGATACGCAGTATTTT.

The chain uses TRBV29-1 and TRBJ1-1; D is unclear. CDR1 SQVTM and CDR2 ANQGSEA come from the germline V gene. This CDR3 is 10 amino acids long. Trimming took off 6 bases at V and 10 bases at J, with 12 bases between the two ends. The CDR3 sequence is CSVVEAGAFF. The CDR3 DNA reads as TGCAGCGTGGTAGAGGCAGGAGCTTTCTTT.

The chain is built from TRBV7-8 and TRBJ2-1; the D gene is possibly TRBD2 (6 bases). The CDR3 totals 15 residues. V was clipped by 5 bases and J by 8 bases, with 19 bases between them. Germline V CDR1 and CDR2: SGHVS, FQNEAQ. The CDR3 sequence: CASSDPYRGTHEQFF. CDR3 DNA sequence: TGTGCCAGCAGCGATCCCTATCGGGGGACCCATGAGCAGTTCTTC.

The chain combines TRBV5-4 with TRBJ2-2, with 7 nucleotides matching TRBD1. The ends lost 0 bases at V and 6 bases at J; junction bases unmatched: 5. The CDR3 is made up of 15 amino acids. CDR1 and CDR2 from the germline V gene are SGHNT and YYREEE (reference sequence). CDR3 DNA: TGTGCCAGCAGCTTGGCAGGGGGAAGGGCCGGGGAGCTGTTTTTT. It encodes CASSLAGGRAGELFF.

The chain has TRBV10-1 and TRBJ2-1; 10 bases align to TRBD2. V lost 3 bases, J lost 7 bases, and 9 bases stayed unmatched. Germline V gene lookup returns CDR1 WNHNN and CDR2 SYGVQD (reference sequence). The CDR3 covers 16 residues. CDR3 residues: CASSDRRASGRNEQFF. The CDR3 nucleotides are TGCGCCAGCAGTGATCGGCGGGCTAGCGGGAGAAATGAGCAGTTCTTC.

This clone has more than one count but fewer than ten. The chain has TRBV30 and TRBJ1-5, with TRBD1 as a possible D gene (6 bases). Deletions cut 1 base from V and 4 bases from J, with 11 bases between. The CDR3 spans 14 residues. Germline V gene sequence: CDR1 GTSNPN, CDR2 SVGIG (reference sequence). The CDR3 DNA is TGTGCCTGGAGTGGGGGGACACTAAATCAGCCCCAGCATTTT. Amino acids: CAWSGGTLNQPQHF.

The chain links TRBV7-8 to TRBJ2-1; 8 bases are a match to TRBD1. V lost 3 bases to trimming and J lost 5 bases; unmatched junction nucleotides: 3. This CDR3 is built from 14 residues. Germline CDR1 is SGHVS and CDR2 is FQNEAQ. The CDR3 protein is CASSLTGDHNEQFF. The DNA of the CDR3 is TGTGCCAGCAGCTTGACAGGGGATCACAATGAGCAGTTCTTC. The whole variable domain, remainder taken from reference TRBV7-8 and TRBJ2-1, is GAGVSQSPRYKVAKRGQDVALRCDPISGHVSLFWYQQALGQGPEFLTYFQNEAQLDKSGLPSDRFFAERPEGSVSTLKIQRTQQEDSAVYLCASSLTGDHNEQFFGPGTRLTVL.